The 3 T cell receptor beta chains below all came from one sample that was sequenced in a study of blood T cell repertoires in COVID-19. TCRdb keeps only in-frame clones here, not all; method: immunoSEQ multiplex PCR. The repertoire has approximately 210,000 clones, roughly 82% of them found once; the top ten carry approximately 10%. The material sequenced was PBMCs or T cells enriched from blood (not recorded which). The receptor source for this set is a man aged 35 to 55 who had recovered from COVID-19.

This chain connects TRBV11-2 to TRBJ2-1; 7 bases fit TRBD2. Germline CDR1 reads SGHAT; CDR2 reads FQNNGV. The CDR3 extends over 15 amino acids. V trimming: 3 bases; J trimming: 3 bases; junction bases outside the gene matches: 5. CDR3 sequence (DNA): TGTGCCAGCAGCTTGGGGCGGGGGTACTACAATGAGCAGTTCTTC. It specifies CASSLGRGYYNEQFF.

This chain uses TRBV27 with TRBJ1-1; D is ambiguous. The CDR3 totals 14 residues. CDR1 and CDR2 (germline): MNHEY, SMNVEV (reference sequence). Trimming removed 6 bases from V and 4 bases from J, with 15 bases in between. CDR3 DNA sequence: TGTGCCAGCAGGCCCCTGGGAGGGAGCACTGAAGCTTTCTTT. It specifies CASRPLGGSTEAFF.

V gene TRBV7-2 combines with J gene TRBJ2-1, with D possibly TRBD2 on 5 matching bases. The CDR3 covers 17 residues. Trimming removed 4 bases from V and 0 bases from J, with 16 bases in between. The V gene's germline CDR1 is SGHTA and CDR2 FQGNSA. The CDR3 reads CASSSRGFPPSYNEQFF. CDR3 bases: TGTGCCAGCAGCTCCAGAGGGTTCCCCCCCTCCTACAATGAGCAGTTCTTC.